These 27 T cell receptor beta chains were all obtained from the same sample, sequenced in a study of response to subunit inactivated influenza vaccine. A single record per CDR3 protein comes from TCRdb applying MiXCR to the RT-PCR reads. The sample records 500,000 to 600,000 distinct CDR3 sequences, 12% being singletons. The material was PBMCs from blood, obtained on the day of vaccination. All receptors come from a man between 50 and 59 years old who received an inactivated influenza vaccine.

CDR3 coding DNA: TGCAGTGCTACCTCAGACAGGGTCGGCTATGGCTACACCTTC. Protein sequence: CSATSDRVGYGYTF. The V and J genes are TRBV20-1 and TRBJ1-2, with 7 positions matching TRBD1. Trimming at V came to 4 bases and at J to 4 bases, leaving 9 bases not matched to a gene. The CDR3 spans 14 residues. Germline V gives CDR1 DFQATT, CDR2 SNEGSKA (reference sequence).

Only a few counts were recorded for this clonotype. V is TRBV12-3 or TRBV12-4 and J is TRBJ1-3; a weak D match, TRBD1 (6 bases). The CDR3 sequence is 14 residues long. V gave up 11 bases and J gave up 4 bases, with 18 bases separating them. CDR3 coding DNA: TGTGCCGGCCGTCCCGACAGGAAGGGAAACACCATATATTTT. This gives the protein CAGRPDRKGNTIYF.

The CDR3 reads CATTLDWQGSSGANVLTF. In DNA, the CDR3 is TGTGCCACCACCTTAGATTGGCAGGGCTCCTCTGGGGCCAACGTCCTGACTTTC. The V gene is TRBV15, the J gene TRBJ2-6; tentatively, D is TRBD1 (5 bases). The CDR3 covers 18 residues. Trimming took 7 bases from V and 0 from J, leaving 19 bases between them. Germline values: CDR1 LNHNV, CDR2 YYDKDF (reference sequence).

V and J are TRBV28 and TRBJ2-1, with 9 positions matching TRBD1. This CDR3 is built from 16 residues. In germline, CDR1 is MDHEN, CDR2 SYDVKM. The trim removed 3 bases at V and 5 bases at J, leaving 8 bases unmatched. DNA for the CDR3: TGTGCCAGCAGTTTCAGACAGGGGGTCAAAGACAATGAGCAGTTCTTC. It encodes CASSFRQGVKDNEQFF.

The chain is built from TRBV15 and TRBJ2-3; weak D call: TRBD2 (5 bases). The CDR3 contains 16 residues. The V gene lost 5 bases and the J gene lost 4 bases, with 19 bases spanning the gap. The germline V gene has CDR1 LNHNV and CDR2 YYDKDF (reference sequence). The CDR3 is CATSPRTRALSDTQYF. The CDR3 DNA is TGTGCCACCAGCCCGCGAACGCGGGCCTTGTCAGATACGCAGTATTTT.

This clonotype was detected a few times. The genes are TRBV9 and TRBJ2-1, with 7 bases lining up with TRBD2. J was trimmed by 3 bases and V by 3 bases; bases with no gene match: 6. The CDR3 runs 15 residues. Germline CDR1 SGDLS, CDR2 YYNGEE. The CDR3 coding sequence is TGTGCCAGCAGCGCCAGGGACTATAACTACAATGAGCAGTTCTTC. Its translation is CASSARDYNYNEQFF.

CDR3 loop: CSVEWLPGQGQETQYF. CDR3 nucleotide sequence: TGCAGCGTTGAATGGTTACCGGGACAGGGGCAAGAGACCCAGTACTTC. J is TRBJ2-5 and V is TRBV29-1, with 10 bases aligning to TRBD1. CDR3 length: 16 residues. The trim removed 2 bases at V and 2 bases at J, leaving 8 bases unmatched. CDR1 SQVTM and CDR2 ANQGSEA come from the germline V gene. The variable domain in full, completed from reference TRBV29-1 and TRBJ2-5, reads SAVISQKPSRDICQRGTSLTIQCQVDSQVTMMFWYRQQPGQSLTLIATANQGSEATYESGFVIDKFPISRPNLTFSTLTVSNMSPEDSSIYLCSVEWLPGQGQETQYFGPGTRLLVL.

This clonotype was detected only a few times. The chain employs TRBV4-3 and TRBJ2-3; weak D call: TRBD1 (5 bases). From germline, CDR1 is LGHNA and CDR2 YSLEER. Trimming removed 4 bases from V and 6 bases from J, with 11 bases in between. This CDR3 is 13 amino acids long. CDR3 nucleotide sequence: TGCGCCAGCAGCCCCAGGGTCGTGGATACGCAGTATTTT. It specifies CASSPRVVDTQYF.

This clonotype was picked up a small number of times. The J gene is TRBJ1-5, the V gene TRBV24-1; unclear D gene. The CDR3 spans 13 residues. CDR1 and CDR2 from the germline V gene are KGHDR and SFDVKD. The V and J ends lost 7 bases and 7 bases respectively, with 13 bases between them. The CDR3 DNA follows: TGTGCCACCAGCCAAAATCCTTCCCAGCCCCAGCATTTT. Amino acids: CATSQNPSQPQHF.

V usage is TRBV5-5 and J usage is TRBJ2-1, with a possible D match to TRBD2 (5 bases). The CDR3 has 13 residues. The germline CDR1 and CDR2 sequences are SGHKS and YYEKEE (reference sequence). With 1 base removed from V and 8 bases from J, the gap between germline ends came to 10 bases. This CDR3 is CASSLFEDYEQFF. The CDR3 DNA follows: TGTGCCAGCAGCTTGTTTGAGGACTATGAGCAGTTCTTC.

This clonotype was counted only a few times. The J gene is TRBJ1-1, the V gene TRBV9; the D gene is possibly TRBD1 (5 bases). Trimming cost V 4 bases and J 0 bases, with 13 bases left between them. From germline, CDR1 is SGDLS and CDR2 YYNGEE. The CDR3 contains 15 residues. This CDR3 reads CASSTSGRMNTEAFF. The CDR3 DNA reads TGTGCCAGCAGCACGTCGGGACGGATGAACACTGAAGCTTTCTTT.

The chain couples TRBV12-3 or TRBV12-4 to TRBJ2-2; 8 nucleotides agree with TRBD2. The length of the CDR3 is 16 residues. The J segment lost 5 bases and the V segment lost 8 bases, leaving 13 bases of the junction unmatched. CDR3 nucleotides: TGTGCCAGCCCCATCAGGAGCGGGAGTCCTACCGGGGAGCTGTTTTTT. It yields the protein CASPIRSGSPTGELFF.

This clonotype occurred many times. The chain uses TRBV14 and TRBJ2-1, with 10 nucleotides matching TRBD1. Looked up from germline, CDR1 is SGHDN and CDR2 is FVKESK. V shed 3 bases, J shed 9 bases, and the junction held 2 bases outside the gene matches. CDR3 size: 13 residues. The CDR3 DNA reads TGTGCCAGCAGCCAGTGGACAGGGGGTGAGCAGTTCTTC. Protein sequence: CASSQWTGGEQFF.

To note about this clonotype: The conserved phenylalanine or tryptophan is not found at the CDR3 terminus, so this likely reflects a read error. The V gene is TRBV3-1, the J gene TRBJ1-4; D is uncertain. The CDR3 has 13 residues. V lost 4 bases, J lost 8 bases, and 11 bases lay in between. In germline, CDR1 is LGHDT, CDR2 YNNKEL (reference sequence). The CDR3 DNA reads as TGTGCCAGCAGCCCCGGAACCGCCGAAAAACTGTTTTTG. Translating gives CASSPGTAEKLFL.

V gene TRBV5-1 combines with J gene TRBJ2-7, with D perhaps matching TRBD1 or TRBD2 (5 bases each). Germline V CDR1 and CDR2: SGHRS, YFSETQ. The CDR3 is made up of 14 amino acids. Deletions cut 3 bases from V and 2 bases from J, with 12 bases between. DNA for the CDR3: TGCGCCAGCAGCTCCCGGGTGGGGGCCTACGAGCAGTACTTC. Translation: CASSSRVGAYEQYF.

This clonotype was observed a few times. This chain links TRBV28 with TRBJ2-3, with no clear D. Germline V lookup: CDR1 MDHEN, CDR2 SYDVKM. V shed 4 bases and J shed 2 bases, with 19 bases lying between them. This CDR3 spans 17 amino acids. The CDR3 protein is CASSSPPGFSFTDTQYF. The CDR3 coding sequence is TGTGCCAGCAGTTCCCCTCCCGGGTTTTCATTCACAGATACGCAGTATTTT.

There are a few counts of this clonotype. The chain uses TRBV4-3 and TRBJ2-7, with 8 nucleotides matching TRBD1. Germline values: CDR1 LGHNA, CDR2 YSLEER. CDR3 size: 14 residues. V dropped 1 base and J dropped 4; count of bases not matched to a gene: 3. The CDR3 DNA follows: TGCGCCAGCAGCCAAGCGGACAGGGAATACGAGCAGTACTTC. Protein sequence: CASSQADREYEQYF.

The chain carries TRBV12-3 or TRBV12-4 and TRBJ1-2, with 8 bases fitting TRBD1. The CDR3 spans 13 residues. V was pared by 11 bases and J by 8 bases, with 13 bases of the junction left unmatched. The CDR3 protein is CASKTGALGGYTF. The CDR3 coding sequence is TGTGCCTCAAAGACAGGGGCGCTTGGCGGCTACACCTTC.

The chain's CDR3 is CASSYRKTGGTEAFF. In DNA, the CDR3 is TGTGCCAGCAGTTACCGAAAAACAGGGGGCACTGAAGCTTTCTTT. The gene calls are TRBV6-5 and TRBJ1-1; the match to TRBD1 covers 8 bases. Germline loops: CDR1 MNHEY, CDR2 SVGAGI. Losses at the gene ends were 2 bases for V and 4 bases for J; bases not matched to a gene: 6. This CDR3 is built from 15 residues.

This clonotype was found a few times. V and J are TRBV15 and TRBJ2-7; unclear D gene. The ends were cut back, 6 bases at V and 3 bases at J, with 15 bases in the middle. Looked up from germline, CDR1 is LNHNV and CDR2 is YYDKDF (reference sequence). The CDR3 spans 14 residues. The CDR3 bases are TGTGCCACCAGTCCGCGTGGCATTAACTACGAGCAGTACTTC. Translating it yields CATSPRGINYEQYF.

In this sample, this clonotype turned up a few times. The chain carries TRBV7-2 and TRBJ1-3; weak D call: TRBD1 (6 bases). The CDR3 runs to 16 residues. The V end was cut by 1 base, the J end by 2 bases, with 12 bases between. Per the germline V gene, CDR1 is SGHTA and CDR2 is FQGNSA. The CDR3: CASSLGGGVAGNTIYF. The DNA for the CDR3 is TGTGCCAGCAGCTTAGGTGGGGGCGTCGCTGGAAACACCATATATTTT.

There are a few counts of this clonotype. This sequence joins TRBV29-1 and TRBJ2-5; D gene uncertain. Germline loops: CDR1 SQVTM, CDR2 ANQGSEA. The CDR3 has 12 amino acids. Trimming took off 6 bases at V and 4 bases at J, with 12 bases between the two ends. The CDR3 here is CSVGSLGETQYF. Here the CDR3 DNA reads TGCAGCGTCGGGTCCCTAGGAGAGACCCAGTACTTC.

The chain uses TRBV9 and TRBJ2-2; tentative D call: TRBD2 (6 bases). The ends were cut back, 0 bases at V and 5 bases at J, with 20 bases in the middle. The CDR3 runs 18 residues. CDR1 SGDLS and CDR2 YYNGEE come from the germline V gene. CDR3 loop: CASSVDPSSTSWTGELFF. The CDR3 bases are TGTGCCAGCAGCGTAGACCCCTCGAGCACTAGCTGGACCGGGGAGCTGTTTTTT.

The chain recombines TRBV7-2 with TRBJ1-3; D ambiguous. Deletions cut 5 bases from V and 1 base from J, with 12 bases between. CDR1 and CDR2 (germline): SGHTA, FQGNSA. CDR3 length: 15 residues. For the CDR3, the DNA is TGTGCCAGCAGCCCCAAGGTCGGTTCTGGAAACACCATATATTTT. Translation: CASSPKVGSGNTIYF.

This clonotype has more than one count but fewer than ten. The chain uses TRBV4-3 and TRBJ2-7, with 7 bases aligning to TRBD1. The CDR3 covers 17 residues. CDR1 LGHNA and CDR2 YSLEER come from the germline V gene. V gave up 0 bases and J gave up 2 bases; unmatched junction bases: 10. Here the CDR3 DNA reads TGCGCCAGCAGCCAAGAGAACGGCAGGGGGACAACCTACGAGCAGTACTTC. Its protein is CASSQENGRGTTYEQYF.

The rearrangement joins TRBV7-2 to TRBJ2-7; D gene uncertain. Germline V lookup: CDR1 SGHTA, CDR2 FQGNSA. The CDR3 length is 13 residues. Trimming pared 2 bases from V and 7 bases from J, leaving 12 bases between. The CDR3 coding sequence is TGTGCCAGCAGCTTACCCACTCTGCGGGAGCAGTACTTC. Its protein is CASSLPTLREQYF.

This clonotype was observed a few times. This chain joins TRBV20-1 and TRBJ2-5, with 7 bases matching TRBD1. The CDR3 runs to 16 residues. The germline gives CDR1 DFQATT, CDR2 SNEGSKA (reference sequence). V trimming: 3 bases; J trimming: 1 base; junction bases outside the gene matches: 11. For the CDR3, the DNA is TGCAGTGCTAGCGCCTATTTAACAGGGGCCCAAGAGACCCAGTACTTC. This sequence encodes CSASAYLTGAQETQYF.